A single sample gave rise to the 22 T cell receptor beta chains below, sequenced in a study of shared clonotypes between healthy human individuals. The data were produced by immunoSEQ multiplex PCR, yet TCRdb's version contains in-frame clones alone and is incomplete. The repertoire has 100,000 or so clones, roughly 50% of them found once; the top ten carry about 15%. The specimen was PBMCs. These receptors came from a middle-aged woman in good health. Some clones in this sample may be carry-over from other donors' samples.

This clone was counted at least ten times. This chain uses TRBV18 with TRBJ2-1; possibly TRBD1 for D (6 bases). From germline, CDR1 is KGHSH and CDR2 LQKENI. V was clipped by 5 bases and J by 4 bases, with 15 bases between them. CDR3 size: 15 residues. In DNA, the CDR3 is TGTGCCAGCTCATCAACAGGGTCCCCGTACAATGAGCAGTTCTTC. It is translated as CASSSTGSPYNEQFF.

Remarks on this clone: One end of the junction does not line up with germline, which may come from a read error. The chain links TRBV5-4 to TRBJ1-3, with TRBD1 as a possible D gene (5 bases). The CDR3 covers 16 residues. Per the germline V gene, CDR1 is SGHNT and CDR2 is YYREEE (reference sequence). The CDR3 nucleotides read TGTGCCAGCAGCACTGGGACCTCCCGTTCTGGGAACACCATATATTTT. Its translation: CASSTGTSRSGNTIYF.

In its sample, this clone was seen a few times. This chain uses TRBV9 with TRBJ2-5; D is possibly TRBD1 or TRBD2 (6 bases each). The germline V gene has CDR1 SGDLS and CDR2 YYNGEE. The CDR3 totals 15 residues. Trimming cost V 0 bases and J 5 bases, with 14 bases left between them. The DNA of the CDR3 is TGTGCCAGCAGCGTAGGAGGGGGGCGCGGGGAGACCCAGTACTTC. Protein sequence: CASSVGGGRGETQYF.

The chain uses TRBV4-1 and TRBJ2-5, with 11 positions matching TRBD2. The CDR3 spans 15 residues. Germline V gene data show CDR1 as MGHRA and CDR2 as YSYEKL. Trimming took 4 bases from V and 5 from J; bases not matched to a gene: 6. The CDR3 reads CASSRSSGRMETQYF. As DNA, the CDR3 is TGCGCCAGCAGCCGTTCTAGCGGGAGGATGGAGACCCAGTACTTC.

A single count supports this clone. The chain couples TRBV9 to TRBJ1-2; no definite D call. The CDR3 extends over 14 amino acids. V was trimmed by 0 bases and J by 5 bases, leaving 11 bases between them. Germline V lookup: CDR1 SGDLS, CDR2 YYNGEE. Here the CDR3 reads CASSVGLGVYGYTF. CDR3 nucleotide sequence: TGTGCCAGCAGCGTAGGGCTTGGAGTGTATGGCTACACCTTC.

This sequence joins TRBV29-1 and TRBJ2-4; tentative D call: TRBD2 (5 bases). The CDR3 contains 15 residues. Trimming took 2 bases from V and 1 from J, leaving 12 bases between them. Germline loops: CDR1 SQVTM, CDR2 ANQGSEA. CDR3 nucleotides: TGCAGCGTTGAATGGCCGGGGATGGCCAAAAACATTCAGTACTTC. Translating it yields CSVEWPGMAKNIQYF.

This clone was found a few times. This chain connects TRBV5-1 to TRBJ2-3; 10 nucleotides match TRBD2. The trim removed 2 bases at V and 4 bases at J, leaving 7 bases unmatched. Germline V gene sequence: CDR1 SGHRS, CDR2 YFSETQ. This CDR3 comprises 16 residues. CDR3 region: CASSFLASGSADTQYF. CDR3 nucleotides: TGCGCCAGCAGCTTCTTAGCTAGCGGGAGTGCAGATACGCAGTATTTT. Full variable domain (missing parts from reference TRBV5-1 and TRBJ2-3): KAGVTQTPRYLIKTRGQQVTLSCSPISGHRSVSWYQQTPGQGLQFLFEYFSETQRNKGNFPGRFSGRQFSNSRSEMNVSTLELGDSALYLCASSFLASGSADTQYFGPGTRLTVL.

On this clone itself: At one end, the junction sequence differs from germline, possibly due to a read error. This chain links TRBV28 with TRBJ1-2; D might be TRBD1 (5 bases). CDR1 is MDHEN, CDR2 SYDVKM, per germline. The CDR3 runs 10 residues. In nucleotides, the CDR3 is TGTGCCAGCGGGGACTATGGCCACACCTTC. Protein sequence: CASGDYGHTF.

Many counts were recorded for this clone. Other DNA sequences in this sample translate to the same CDR3. This chain links TRBV6-4 with TRBJ2-3, with D possibly matching TRBD1 (6 bases). Germline lookup yields CDR1 MRHNA and CDR2 SNTAGT. CDR3 length equals 13 residues. V was clipped by 3 bases and J by 5 bases, with 9 bases between them. The CDR3 is CASSEGAEDTQYF. The CDR3 bases are TGTGCCAGCAGTGAGGGGGCCGAAGATACGCAGTATTTT.

The sample holds a few counts of this clone. V usage is TRBV15 and J usage is TRBJ1-4; the D is unclear. This CDR3 is 16 amino acids long. The ends were cut back, 1 base at V and 3 bases at J, with 12 bases in the middle. Germline CDR1 LNHNV, CDR2 YYDKDF (reference sequence). CDR3 nucleotides: TGTGCCACCAGCAGAGCCGGTGGAACACCTAATGAAAAACTGTTTTTT. Encoded protein: CATSRAGGTPNEKLFF.

This rearrangement joins TRBV6-5 to TRBJ2-4; D is unclear. The germline gives CDR1 MNHEY, CDR2 SVGAGI. The CDR3 consists of 14 residues. Trimming stripped 5 bases from V and 0 bases from J, with 8 bases between. The CDR3 is CASSGNLAKNIQYF. In DNA form, the CDR3 reads TGTGCCAGCAGTGGCAATCTAGCCAAAAACATTCAGTACTTC.

The chain employs TRBV7-9 and TRBJ2-5, with TRBD2 as a possible D gene (5 bases). There are 15 residues in the CDR3. The germline CDR1 and CDR2 sequences are SEHNR and FQNEAQ (reference sequence). V lost 0 bases and J 7 bases, leaving 15 bases between the germline ends. The CDR3 reads CASSLARIPEGTQYF. CDR3 nucleotide sequence: TGTGCCAGCAGCTTAGCAAGGATACCCGAGGGGACCCAGTACTTC.

This clone was counted a few times. The chain recombines TRBV19 with TRBJ1-5; possible D gene TRBD1, 6 bases. The CDR3 has 13 amino acids. Germline-derived CDR1 and CDR2 are LNHDA and SQIVND (reference sequence). The ends were cut back, 9 bases at V and 5 bases at J, with 14 bases in the middle. The CDR3 here is CASGGGADQPQHF. The CDR3 DNA is TGTGCCAGCGGAGGGGGGGCCGATCAGCCCCAGCATTTT.

This clone was seen a single time. Here the CDR3 DNA reads TGTGCCAGCAGCCAAGTGGTAACCTACGAGCAGTACTTC. This gives the protein CASSQVVTYEQYF. This rearrangement joins TRBV11-2 to TRBJ2-7; D is unclear. This CDR3 is 13 amino acids long. Trimming shortened V by 5 bases and J by 2 bases, and 10 bases separated the two germline ends. Germline values: CDR1 SGHAT, CDR2 FQNNGV.

Many counts were recorded for this clone. The chain has TRBV28 and TRBJ2-3; D unclear. Germline CDR1 is MDHEN and CDR2 is SYDVKM. Trimming stripped 6 bases from V and 0 bases from J, with 4 bases between. This CDR3 region has 12 residues. The CDR3 protein is CASRFSTDTQYF. The DNA of the CDR3 is TGTGCCAGCAGGTTTAGCACAGATACGCAGTATTTT.

In regard to this clone: This may be a read error, as it is one base from a much larger clone. This chain joins TRBV5-1 and TRBJ2-6; possible D gene TRBD2, 5 bases. CDR1 is SGHRS, CDR2 YFSETQ, per germline. This CDR3 has 14 amino acids. Trimming took 9 bases from V and 2 from J, leaving 12 bases between them. Written as DNA, the CDR3 is TGCGCCACCACTGAGAGGGCTGGGGCCAACGTCCTGACTTTC. Its translation: CATTERAGANVLTF.

This chain joins TRBV7-3 and TRBJ2-1, with a possible D match to TRBD2 (5 bases). The germline V and J ends were trimmed by 5 bases and 2 bases, with 13 bases remaining between them. CDR3 length equals 15 residues. Per the germline V gene, CDR1 is SGHTA and CDR2 is FQGTGA. In nucleotides, the CDR3 is TGTGCCAGCAGCCTGGGCGAGGGCCCCTACAATGAGCAGTTCTTC. As protein: CASSLGEGPYNEQFF. Variable domain in full (rest from reference TRBV7-3 and TRBJ2-1): GAGVSQTPSNKVTEKGKYVELRCDPISGHTALYWYRQSLGQGPEFLIYFQGTGAADDSGLPNDRFFAVRPEGSVSTLKIQRTERGDSAVYLCASSLGEGPYNEQFFGPGTRLTVL.

On this clone itself: This may arise from a read error, as a much more abundant clone is one base away. This sequence joins TRBV5-1 and TRBJ1-4; a possible D gene is TRBD1 (5 bases). The CDR3 covers 16 residues. Germline V gives CDR1 SGHRS, CDR2 YFSETQ. For the CDR3, the DNA is TGCGCCAGCAGCTTGGGAGCCCAGGGAGGTAATGAAAAACTGGTTTTT. It yields the protein CASSLGAQGGNEKLVF.

This clone was picked up a small number of times. The chain uses TRBV9 and TRBJ2-7; 7 nucleotides align to TRBD1. CDR1 is SGDLS and CDR2 is YYNGEE in the germline V gene. Trimming cost V 0 bases and J 6 bases; bases outside gene matches: 0. The CDR3 has 12 amino acids. The CDR3 DNA follows: TGTGCCAGCAGCGTAGGACAGGGCGAGCAGTACTTC. Translating it yields CASSVGQGEQYF.

Many counts were recorded for this clone. The chain uses TRBV7-9 and TRBJ1-1; D may be TRBD1 (5 bases). The CDR3 runs 14 residues. V was trimmed by 2 bases and J by 1 base, leaving 8 bases between them. Per the germline V gene, CDR1 is SEHNR and CDR2 is FQNEAQ (reference sequence). In DNA, the CDR3 is TGTGCCAGCAGCTTACAGGGCCGGAACACTGAAGCTTTCTTT. Amino acids: CASSLQGRNTEAFF.

Concerning this clone itself: One junction end does not reproduce the germline sequence, and a read error may be involved. The chain links TRBV9 to TRBJ2-1; the match to TRBD2 covers 13 bases. The germline CDR1 and CDR2 sequences are SGDLS and YYNGEE. The CDR3 spans 17 residues. In nucleotides, the CDR3 is TGTGCCAGCAGCTCAAGAGGACTAGCGGGAGCTTTCAATAAGCAGTTCTTC. It yields the protein CASSSRGLAGAFNKQFF.

The chain combines TRBV6-4 with TRBJ2-6; D is possibly TRBD1 (5 bases). The CDR3 length is 14 residues. Germline lookup yields CDR1 MRHNA and CDR2 SNTAGT. Trimming removed 2 bases at V and 4 bases at J, with 6 bases between. The CDR3 DNA reads TGTGCCAGCAGTGACAGGGGAGGGGCCAACGTCCTGACTTTC. It translates to CASSDRGGANVLTF.